This is a list of T cell receptor beta chains from one sample in a study of shared clonotypes between healthy human individuals. Generated by immunoSEQ multiplex PCR, the TCRdb table keeps only in-frame clones and is missing some. The sample lists roughly 600,000 clones, roughly 98% occurring once. Sequencing input: naive CD8+ T cells sorted from blood. These receptors came from a man aged 25 to 45 in good health. The CDR3 runs from the conserved cysteine through the conserved F or W. D genes are given only for firm matches. Some rows mark clone size as missing; the rest say once, few, many or name a class of expanded clone.

j_call v_call d_call clone_size cdr3_nt cdr3_aa
TRBJ1-2 TRBV6-5 TRBD1 once TGTGCCAGCAGTTACTCTTCAGGGGGCGGATATGGCTACACCTTC CASSYSSGGGYGYTF
TRBJ2-1 TRBV7-6 TRBD2 - TGTGCCAGCAGTCTCACTAGCGGGACTTACAATGAGCAGTTCTTC CASSLTSGTYNEQFF
TRBJ1-1 TRBV6-5 - - TGTGCCAGCAGTTCCTCTGCCGGGACGGTGAACACTGAAGCTTTCTTT CASSSSAGTVNTEAFF
TRBJ2-7 TRBV7-8 TRBD1 - TGTGCCAGCAGCGAAACGACAGGGAGCTACGAGCAGTACTTC CASSETTGSYEQYF
TRBJ2-6 TRBV19 TRBD1 - TGTGCCAGTAGTCCACAGGGGGCTGGGGCCAACGTCCTGACTTTC CASSPQGAGANVLTF
TRBJ1-1 TRBV27 TRBD1 - TGTGCCAGCAGTTTAACCGGGACAGCTGAAGCTTTCTTT CASSLTGTAEAFF
TRBJ1-1 TRBV27 - - TGTGCCAGCACCGACAGCTTGAACACTGAAGCTTTCTTT CASTDSLNTEAFF
TRBJ2-7 TRBV11-2 TRBD2 - TGTGCCAGCAGCTTAGAGTGGGTCGACCGGGAGGCCTCCTACGAGCAGTACTTC CASSLEWVDREASYEQYF
TRBJ2-2 TRBV28 - - TGTGCCAGCAGTTGGGGGACTGCAACCGGGGAGCTGTTTTTT CASSWGTATGELFF
TRBJ1-2 TRBV7-8 TRBD1 - TGTGCCAGCAGCTTGTTGGGACAGGAGATTAATGGGGATGGCTACACCTTC CASSLLGQEINGDGYTF
TRBJ1-1 TRBV4-1 - once TGCGCCAGCAGCCAATCAGGGGTAGGAAACGTCGGAGCTTTCTTT CASSQSGVGNVGAFF
TRBJ1-5 TRBV7-2 TRBD1 - TGTGCCAGCAGCTTCACAGGGGGCAATCAGCCCCAGCATTTT CASSFTGGNQPQHF
TRBJ2-3 TRBV11-2 - - TGTGCCACCATACTTGGTACGCGGATTGAGGAGACAGATACGCAGTATTTT CATILGTRIEETDTQYF
TRBJ2-7 TRBV6-6 TRBD2 - TGTGCCAGCAGTTACTCCGTGGGGCGGGAGACGTACGAGCAGTACTTC CASSYSVGRETYEQYF
TRBJ2-7 TRBV10-3 - - TGTGCCACGAGCTTGGGGGCCCTTTACGAGCAGTACTTC CATSLGALYEQYF
TRBJ1-1 TRBV7-9 - - TGTGCCAGCAGCTTAGATCCGGTAGCTTTCTTT CASSLDPVAFF
TRBJ1-1 TRBV5-8 TRBD1 - TGTGCCAGCAGCTTGGGGGACAGGATGAACACTGAAGCTTTCTTT CASSLGDRMNTEAFF
TRBJ2-1 TRBV7-9 TRBD1 - TGTGCCAGCAGCTCCCGCACCGGGACAGGGGTAGGGGAGCAGTTCTTC CASSSRTGTGVGEQFF
TRBJ2-2 TRBV28 TRBD1 once TGTGCCAGCAGTCCCGACAGGGGATACACCGGGGAGCTGTTTTTT CASSPDRGYTGELFF
TRBJ2-7 TRBV7-6 TRBD1 - TGTGCCAGCAGCCCCGAGACAGGGTACCGCCAAGAGCAGTACTTC CASSPETGYRQEQYF
TRBJ2-7 TRBV27 TRBD2 - TGTGCCAGCAGTCTCACATGGGAGGGCCATAATGTGCGCGAGCAGTACTTC CASSLTWEGHNVREQYF
TRBJ2-6 TRBV7-6 - - TGTGCCAGCAGCTTAAAGGAGTGGGATGGGGCCAACGTCCTGACTTTC CASSLKEWDGANVLTF
TRBJ2-2 TRBV30 TRBD2 once TGTGCCTGGAGGGGAGGGAAGAACACCGGGGAGCTGTTTTTT CAWRGGKNTGELFF
TRBJ2-1 TRBV7-9 - once TGTGCCAGCAGCCCGCCCCAGAGCAATGAGCAGTTCTTC CASSPPQSNEQFF
TRBJ2-7 TRBV29-1 TRBD2 - TGCAGCGTTGTAGTAGCGGGGGATTACGAGCAGTACTTC CSVVVAGDYEQYF
TRBJ2-1 TRBV7-9 - - TGTGCCAGCAGCCCGCCTGTCAATGAGCAGTTCTTC CASSPPVNEQFF
TRBJ2-7 TRBV14 - once TGTGCCAGCAGCCATTCGGCAGTCTTCACCTACGAGCAGTACTTC CASSHSAVFTYEQYF
TRBJ1-1 TRBV7-3 - - TGTGCCAGCAGCGCCACAGGGAGTTGGACTGAAGCTTTCTTT CASSATGSWTEAFF